This TCR beta chain was identified during a study of STAT5B mutations in CD4+ large granular lymphocyte leukemia (dated by TCRdb to between 2020 and 2023). Study-level background: Among healthy controls, the CDR3 'QG' motif was associated with a particular HLA allele. Flow cytometry performed on FACSCanto II or FACSVerse showed that the purified fractions had more than 95% purity among lymphocytes. The TCRbeta repertoires of CD4+ T-cell large granular lymphocyte leukemia patients were compared with the TCRbeta repertoires of healthy blood donors.

The healthy control group was made up of around 40 blood donors, and the Finnish Red Cross blood service supplied their buffy coats. All TCR-sequenced material derived from peripheral blood: patient blood samples and healthy donor buffy coats. Ficoll-Hypaque gradient centrifugation was used to isolate peripheral blood mononuclear cells. For the healthy controls, CD4+ cells were obtained from buffy coats by magnetic purification. The Gentra Puregene Cell and Tissue kit was used for genomic DNA extraction, and quantification was performed on a Qubit 2.0 fluorometer. The CDR3 contains 14 residues, cysteine and phenylalanine counted. The CDR3 DNA has 42 bases and is translated from base 1. For CDR1 and CDR2, the germline V gene lists KGHSH and LQKENI. Trimming at the junction amounts to 6 bases on V and 0 bases on J, and the germline ends lie 8 bases apart. Here is what the overall study found, with its caveats: The main leukemic clonotypes were found to be private to each patient, although around 25% of the main leukemic clonotypes were detected at low frequency in the non-leukemic repertoires of other patients. CD4-sorted patient repertoires appeared more clonal than healthy CD4+ repertoires, and this difference persisted after removing the putative leukemic clones. Data were not HLA-matched; higher clonality in CD4+ versus CD8+ T-LGLL could reflect the relatively small sample size. TRBV06-family usage was enriched among the top patient clones (8/27) compared with healthy controls (2/35).

The immunoSEQ assay at survey resolution was used to sequence TCRbeta rearrangements from genomic DNA. Processing in the source paper ran as follows. In the TCR sequencing data, the lowest productive clonotype frequency that could be detected was 2.59 x 10-5. Analyses included only productive TCRbeta rearrangements, meaning complete and in-frame sequences. Clonality for each sample was calculated as Simpson clonality in the immunoSEQ Analyzer version 3.0. Clones were grouped by frequency into very rare, small, medium, large (1-20%) or hyperexpanded (>20%) categories. Generation probabilities were estimated with OLGA 1.2.3, V-gene circos plots were made with VDJtools, specificities were looked up in VDJdb, and CDR3 motifs were identified with GLIPH. This immuneACCESS table, as held by TCRdb, lists in-frame sequences with V and J called but not all clones. Of the missing ones, under half trace to an unresolved V gene in checked studies; the others have no known cause. The V and J calls and clone size were taken over from that table, and D and trimming were inferred from the DNA. The sample table lists about 46,000 clones, approximately 83% of them with a count of one. The ten largest clones represent about 0.34% of the sample.

As for this clone: What this receptor recognizes is not known. Base-call qualities are not available, and no considerably larger clone is one nucleotide away.

Sequences were obtained from CD4+ T cells from blood buffy coats. The V and J genes are TRBV18 and TRBJ2-2; the D segment cannot be called with confidence. The TCR comes from a human donor in good health. This receptor has the CDR3 CASSLTANTGELFF. Read as DNA, the sequence is TGTGCCAGCTCCCTCACAGCGAACACCGGGGAGCTGTTTTTT.